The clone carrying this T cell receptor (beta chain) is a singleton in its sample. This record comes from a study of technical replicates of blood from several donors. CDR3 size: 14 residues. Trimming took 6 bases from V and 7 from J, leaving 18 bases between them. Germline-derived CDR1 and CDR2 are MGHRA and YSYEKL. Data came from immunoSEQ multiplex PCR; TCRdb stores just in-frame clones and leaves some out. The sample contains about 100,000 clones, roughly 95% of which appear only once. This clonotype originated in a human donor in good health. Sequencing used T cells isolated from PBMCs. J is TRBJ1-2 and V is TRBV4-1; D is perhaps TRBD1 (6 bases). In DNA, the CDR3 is TGCGCCAGCAGTTCTAATCCCCGGGACATTGGCTACACCTTC. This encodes CASSSNPRDIGYTF.